This TCR beta chain was identified in a study of CD8 T cells in ankylosing spondylitis (TCRdb year 2017). Study-wide context: The study set out to find disease-linked TCR variants by profiling T cell receptor beta repertoires in ankylosing spondylitis patients and healthy donors. Peripheral blood was sampled, and synovial fluid was also collected from ankylosing spondylitis patients. In total, the full study cohort was made up of 85 to 140 healthy donors and more than 20 ankylosing spondylitis patients.

Synovial fluid samples and blood samples obtained from the same ankylosing spondylitis patients were matched. Sequencing was carried out with an Illumina HiSeq 2500. Quantitative 5'-RACE with molecular barcodes was used to prepare TCR beta libraries. The authors' pipeline ran thus. Disease-linked TCR variants were identified with a new computational method built on a probabilistic model of VDJ rearrangement. TCRdb reran the public reads through fastp at Q25 and MiXCR, keeping productive beta chains. Rows are combined by CDR3 protein, so each entry shows the most common genes and DNA. TCRdb's processing, not the authors' own work, is the source of the V and J calls. For this sample there are about 160,000 distinct CDR3 sequences; around 45% appear just once. The top ten clones comprise 13% to 15% of the sample. On this clonotype itself: The clone's antigen remains unknown. No much larger clone is present one base from it, and per-base qualities are unavailable.

The paper's findings and limits, for the study overall: Some motif variants were previously reported in synovial fluid and blood of reactive arthritis patients, suggesting common disease-initiation mechanisms. The disease-linked clones were reported to be significantly enriched in matched synovial fluid samples from ankylosing spondylitis patients. A CD8+ phenotype was shown by the disease-linked clones, which were found at relatively low frequencies in peripheral blood. A TCR beta motif of about 8 highly homologous amino acid variants appeared characteristic of blood from ankylosing spondylitis patients.

This sequence was found in a male donor with ankylosing spondylitis. The source material was synovial fluid, either unsorted or a sorted T cell fraction (not recorded which).

Read as DNA, the sequence is TGCAGTGCTAGTTACGGCCCCAGCGGGAGGGCCACCCAGTACTTC. This codes for CSASYGPSGRATQYF. The chain is made from TRBV20-1 and TRBJ2-5; 10 central bases correspond to TRBD2. As encoded in the germline V gene (reference sequence), CDR1 is DFQATT while CDR2 is SNEGSKA. Germline trimming: 3 bases from V, 8 bases from J; junction bases outside gene matches: 12. From the cysteine up to the phenylalanine, the CDR3 has a length of 15 residues. Only the CDR3 part of the read is kept: 45 bases, read in frame from the first base.